These 23 T cell receptor beta chains originate from one sample sequenced in a study of lymphopenia after photon versus proton radiotherapy. Measured with immunoSEQ multiplex PCR; TCRdb has only the in-frame clones, and not every one. Among some 27,000 clones listed, around nine tenths were seen once. Material: peripheral blood, obtained from a patient treated with proton-based radiotherapy. These receptor sequences come from a woman aged 60-75 years with cholangiocarcinoma. Some clones in this sample may be carry-over from other donors' samples.

J is TRBJ2-2 and V is TRBV6-6, with 8 bases that match TRBD1. J lost 6 bases, V lost 5 bases, and 11 bases had no gene match. CDR1 MNHNY and CDR2 SVGAGI come from the germline V gene (reference sequence). The CDR3 length is 16 residues. The CDR3 sequence is CASSNRRTGWAGELFF. CDR3 bases: TGTGCCAGCAGTAACCGAAGGACAGGGTGGGCCGGGGAGCTGTTTTTT.

The chain carries TRBV5-1 and TRBJ2-3; D is unresolved. The germline V gene has CDR1 SGHRS and CDR2 YFSETQ. The germline V and J ends were trimmed by 4 bases and 5 bases, with 8 bases remaining between them. The CDR3 spans 12 residues. The CDR3 nucleotides read TGCGCCAGCAGCCCCCCGGGAGATACGCAGTATTTT. Protein product: CASSPPGDTQYF. The full variable domain, rest sourced from reference TRBV5-1 and TRBJ2-3, is KAGVTQTPRYLIKTRGQQVTLSCSPISGHRSVSWYQQTPGQGLQFLFEYFSETQRNKGNFPGRFSGRQFSNSRSEMNVSTLELGDSALYLCASSPPGDTQYFGPGTRLTVL.

This sequence joins TRBV9 and TRBJ2-3; TRBD2 matches at 10 bases. V gave up 0 bases and J gave up 2 bases; unmatched junction bases: 3. CDR3 length: 16 amino acids. Germline values: CDR1 SGDLS, CDR2 YYNGEE. Here the CDR3 reads CASSVGTSGVTDTQYF. The CDR3 coding sequence is TGTGCCAGCAGCGTAGGGACTAGCGGAGTCACAGATACGCAGTATTTT. Using reference TRBV9 and TRBJ2-3 for the parts outside the CDR3, the full variable domain is DSGVTQTPKHLITATGQRVTLRCSPRSGDLSVYWYQQSLDQGLQFLIQYYNGEERAKGNILERFSAQQFPDLHSELNLSSLELGDSALYFCASSVGTSGVTDTQYFGPGTRLTVL.

This clone occurred once. The gene calls are TRBV4-3 and TRBJ2-5; 7 positions agree with TRBD1. This CDR3 is 14 amino acids long. Germline CDR1 and CDR2: LGHNA and YSLEER. V shed 4 bases and J 4 bases; nucleotides not matched to a gene: 6. The CDR3 reads CASSPRTGRETQYF. The DNA for the CDR3 is TGCGCCAGCAGCCCGAGGACAGGCAGAGAGACCCAGTACTTC.

The chain has TRBV6-5 and TRBJ1-5; no clear D. Germline values: CDR1 MNHEY, CDR2 SVGAGI. Trimming left V 8 bases short and J 0 bases short, with 14 bases between. This CDR3 comprises 15 residues. The CDR3 here is CASRIREYSNQPQHF. CDR3 in DNA: TGTGCCAGCCGCATCCGAGAATATAGCAATCAGCCCCAGCATTTT.

The chain uses TRBV5-4 and TRBJ2-5; tentatively, D is TRBD2 (6 bases). The CDR3 is made up of 16 amino acids. Between the trimmed V and J ends, which lost 4 bases and 0 bases, there was a span of 16 bases. The germline V gene has CDR1 SGHNT and CDR2 YYREEE (reference sequence). Here the CDR3 reads CASSMEGQVYQETQYF. CDR3 DNA sequence: TGTGCCAGCAGCATGGAGGGGCAGGTATACCAAGAGACCCAGTACTTC.

The chain has TRBV10-3 and TRBJ1-1; D is uncertain. The germline V gene has CDR1 ENHRY and CDR2 SYGVKD. The CDR3 sequence is 16 residues long. Deletions cut 3 bases from V and 3 bases from J, with 17 bases between. CDR3 in DNA: TGTGCCATCAGTGACCCCACCGCCGTTGGGGACACTGAAGCTTTCTTT. It encodes CAISDPTAVGDTEAFF.

CDR3 nucleotide sequence: TGTGCCAGTAGTATAGGCGGGAAGTTCTATGGCTACACCTTC. Its protein is CASSIGGKFYGYTF. This rearrangement joins TRBV19 to TRBJ1-2; D is unclear. The CDR3 extends over 14 amino acids. V was shortened by 1 base and J by 4 bases, with 10 bases between the two germline ends. Germline V gives CDR1 LNHDA, CDR2 SQIVND (reference sequence). Complete variable domain (other parts from reference TRBV19 and TRBJ1-2): DGGITQSPKYLFRKEGQNVTLSCEQNLNHDAMYWYRQDPGQGLRLIYYSQIVNDFQKGDIAEGYSVSREKKESFPLTVTSAQKNPTAFYLCASSIGGKFYGYTFGSGTRLTVV.

The V and J genes are TRBV2 and TRBJ2-5; D may correspond to TRBD1 or TRBD2 (6 bases each). The CDR3 sequence is 14 residues long. Deletions cut 8 bases from V and 5 bases from J, with 18 bases between. From germline, CDR1 is SNHLY and CDR2 FYNNEI. The CDR3 DNA follows: TGTGCCAGCGGCTTTTGGGGGGCAGGGGAGACCCAGTACTTC. It codes for CASGFWGAGETQYF.

This rearrangement joins TRBV6-6 to TRBJ2-2; the D gene could be TRBD1 or TRBD2 (5 bases each). V was pared by 2 bases and J by 1 base, with 8 bases between. The germline V gene has CDR1 MNHNY and CDR2 SVGAGI (reference sequence). The CDR3 has 15 residues. CDR3 in amino acids: CASSYGTVNTGELFF. For the CDR3, the DNA is TGTGCCAGCAGTTACGGGACGGTGAACACCGGGGAGCTGTTTTTT.

V usage is TRBV12-5 and J usage is TRBJ1-1, with 10 bases fitting TRBD1. The CDR3 contains 13 residues. Germline V lookup: CDR1 LGHNT, CDR2 FRNRAP. V shed 5 bases and J 10 bases; nucleotides not matched to a gene: 7. The CDR3 nucleotides are TGTGCTAGTGGTCCAGACAGGGGGCGAGGAGCTTTCTTT. This codes for CASGPDRGRGAFF.

The chain employs TRBV5-6 and TRBJ1-4; the D gene is possibly TRBD1 (5 bases). V shed 4 bases and J shed 10 bases, with 20 bases lying between them. Germline values: CDR1 SGHDT, CDR2 YYEEEE. The length of the CDR3 is 15 residues. This chain's CDR3 is CASSETRADRLKLFF. The CDR3 DNA sequence: TGTGCCAGCAGCGAAACCAGGGCTGATCGACTAAAACTGTTTTTT.

J is TRBJ1-5 and V is TRBV5-1, with a tentative D call TRBD1 (6 bases). Trimming left V 0 bases short and J 7 bases short, with 11 bases between. This CDR3 contains 14 residues. Germline-derived CDR1 and CDR2 are SGHRS and YFSETQ. CDR3: CASSLGRGNQPQHF. The CDR3 nucleotides are TGCGCCAGCAGCTTGGGCAGGGGAAACCAGCCCCAGCATTTT.

The V and J genes are TRBV6-5 and TRBJ1-6; no definite D call. This CDR3 region has 13 residues. With 10 bases removed from V and 8 bases from J, the gap between germline ends came to 15 bases. The germline CDR1 and CDR2 sequences are MNHEY and SVGAGI. Here the CDR3 reads CATRQWGYSPLHF. CDR3 DNA: TGTGCCACACGCCAGTGGGGTTATTCACCCCTCCACTTT.

The rearrangement links TRBV13 to TRBJ2-7; 11 bases map to TRBD2. Germline assignment: CDR1 PRHDT and CDR2 FYEKMQ (reference sequence). V was pared by 5 bases and J by 0 bases, with 3 bases of the junction left unmatched. The CDR3 has 15 residues. CDR3 region: CASSPGLADSYEQYF. Written as DNA, the CDR3 is TGTGCCAGCAGCCCGGGACTAGCGGACTCCTACGAGCAGTACTTC.

The J gene is TRBJ1-5, the V gene TRBV2, with 9 positions matching TRBD1. Germline trimming cut 8 bases from V and 5 bases from J; bases unmatched to any gene: 4. This CDR3 has 13 amino acids. Germline V gene data show CDR1 as SNHLY and CDR2 as FYNNEI. The DNA of the CDR3 is TGTGCCAGCCATACAGGGGGCTATCAGCCCCAGCATTTT. This encodes CASHTGGYQPQHF.

This chain links TRBV27 with TRBJ2-1; unclear D gene. Germline CDR1 reads MNHEY; CDR2 reads SMNVEV (reference sequence). The V end was cut by 6 bases, the J end by 8 bases, with 11 bases between. The CDR3 extends over 12 amino acids. The CDR3 here is CASRSEPDEQFF. The DNA of the CDR3 is TGTGCCAGCAGGTCTGAGCCAGATGAGCAGTTCTTC.

This clone has a single count. The rearrangement uses TRBV14 and TRBJ2-7; no clear D gene. Trimming cost V 4 bases and J 4 bases, with 8 bases left between them. The CDR3 spans 12 residues. CDR1 SGHDN and CDR2 FVKESK come from the germline V gene. Written as DNA, the CDR3 is TGTGCCAGCAGCCTTCAGGTTTACGAGCAGTACTTC. Its protein is CASSLQVYEQYF.

The rearrangement uses TRBV11-3 and TRBJ2-4; TRBD2 agrees at 9 bases. Losses at the gene ends were 3 bases for V and 1 base for J; bases not matched to a gene: 1. Germline values: CDR1 SGHNT, CDR2 YENEEA. This CDR3 spans 15 amino acids. The CDR3 region has the DNA TGTGCCAGCAGCTTGGCGGGGGGGGCCAAAAACATTCAGTACTTC. This gives the protein CASSLAGGAKNIQYF.

This chain links TRBV15 with TRBJ2-5, with TRBD1 matching over 7 bases. The ends lost 3 bases at V and 2 bases at J; junction bases unmatched: 12. This CDR3 region has 17 residues. The germline CDR1 and CDR2 sequences are LNHNV and YYDKDF (reference sequence). Here the CDR3 reads CATSRDLRTGGQETQYF. As DNA, the CDR3 is TGTGCCACCAGCAGGGACCTCAGGACAGGAGGTCAAGAGACCCAGTACTTC.

The V gene is TRBV7-6, the J gene TRBJ2-3; D unclear. CDR3 length: 13 amino acids. V was pared by 1 base and J by 4 bases, with 6 bases between. Germline loops: CDR1 SGHVS, CDR2 FNYEAQ. CDR3 nucleotides: TGTGCCAGCAGCTTAGGGGTCGCAGATACGCAGTATTTT. As protein: CASSLGVADTQYF. Full variable domain (remainder filled in from reference TRBV7-6 and TRBJ2-3): GAGVSQSPRYKVTKRGQDVALRCDPISGHVSLYWYRQALGQGPEFLTYFNYEAQQDKSGLPNDRFSAERPEGSISTLTIQRTEQRDSAMYRCASSLGVADTQYFGPGTRLTVL.

The chain is built from TRBV20-1 and TRBJ2-7; possibly TRBD1 for D (5 bases). The CDR3 contains 11 residues. Germline V CDR1 and CDR2: DFQATT, SNEGSKA (reference sequence). V lost 7 bases, J lost 2 bases, and 9 bases lay in between. CDR3 protein: CSVTVAYEQYF. The CDR3 coding sequence is TGCAGTGTGACAGTCGCCTACGAGCAGTACTTC.

The chain links TRBV11-2 to TRBJ2-7; 8 bases are a match to TRBD2. CDR3 length equals 16 residues. The V gene's germline CDR1 is SGHAT and CDR2 FQNNGV. Unmatched junction bases numbered 8, after V lost 3 bases and J lost 1 base. In DNA, the CDR3 is TGTGCCAGCAGCTTCCGGAGAAGCGGGGGTTCCTACGAGCAGTACTTC. Translation gives CASSFRRSGGSYEQYF. Full variable domain (outside the CDR3, taken from reference TRBV11-2 and TRBJ2-7): EAGVAQSPRYKIIEKRQSVAFWCNPISGHATLYWYQQILGQGPKLLIQFQNNGVVDDSQLPKDRFSAERLKGVDSTLKIQPAKLEDSAVYLCASSFRRSGGSYEQYFGPGTRLTVT.